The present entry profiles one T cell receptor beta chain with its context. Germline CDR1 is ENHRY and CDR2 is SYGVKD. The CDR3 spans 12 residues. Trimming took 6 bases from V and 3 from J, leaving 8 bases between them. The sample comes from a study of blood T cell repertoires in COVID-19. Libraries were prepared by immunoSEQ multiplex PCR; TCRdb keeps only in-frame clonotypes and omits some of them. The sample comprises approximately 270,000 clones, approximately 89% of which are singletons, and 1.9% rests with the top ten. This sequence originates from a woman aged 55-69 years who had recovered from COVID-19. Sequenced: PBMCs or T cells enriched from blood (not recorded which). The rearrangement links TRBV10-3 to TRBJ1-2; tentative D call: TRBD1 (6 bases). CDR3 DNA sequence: TGTGCCATCAGAGGGGGTGACTATGGCTACACCTTC. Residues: CAIRGGDYGYTF.